The 14 T cell receptor beta chains in this list originate from one sample, sequenced in a study of OX40 agonist ivuxolimab in advanced cancers. The method was immunoSEQ multiplex PCR; TCRdb's version includes in-frame clones alone and lacks a portion of them. The data hold 62,000 or so clones, with less than 95% observed a single time. The input for sequencing was CD4+ or CD8+ T cells sorted from blood, taken in a trial of the OX40 agonist ivuxolimab. The receptors stem from an adult with an advanced solid tumor such as melanoma, head and neck, liver or kidney cancer.

The rearrangement links TRBV11-3 to TRBJ2-1; 14 bases match TRBD2. V lost 1 base, J lost 9 bases, and 8 bases stayed unmatched. This CDR3 comprises 17 residues. Germline CDR1 SGHNT, CDR2 YENEEA. The chain's CDR3 is CASSLGGTSGRVGEQFF. For the CDR3, the DNA is TGTGCCAGCAGCTTAGGGGGGACTAGCGGGAGAGTGGGTGAGCAGTTCTTC.

The V and J genes are TRBV2 and TRBJ2-6, with TRBD1 identical over 10 bases. The CDR3 covers 16 residues. The junction had 2 bases not matched to a gene; V was cut back by 6 bases and J by 0 bases. Germline loops: CDR1 SNHLY, CDR2 FYNNEI. In DNA, the CDR3 is TGTGCCAGCAGGGACAGGGGGATCTCTGGGGCCAACGTCCTGACTTTC. This gives the protein CASRDRGISGANVLTF.

V and J are TRBV19 and TRBJ2-2; weak D call: TRBD1 (7 bases). The CDR3 has 15 amino acids. Germline V lookup: CDR1 LNHDA, CDR2 SQIVND (reference sequence). The V gene lost 4 bases and the J gene lost 1 base, with 10 bases spanning the gap. The DNA of the CDR3 is TGTGCCAGTAGTAGTCAGGGGGGGAACACCGGGGAGCTGTTTTTT. As protein: CASSSQGGNTGELFF.

This clone was counted only a few times. V and J are TRBV5-1 and TRBJ2-7, with 10 bases aligning to TRBD2. The CDR3 length is 17 residues. Germline CDR1 SGHRS, CDR2 YFSETQ. Unmatched junction bases numbered 6, after V lost 0 bases and J lost 0 bases. Here the CDR3 DNA reads TGCGCCAGCAGCTTGGGTAGCGGGAGGACCCGCTCCTACGAGCAGTACTTC. This gives the protein CASSLGSGRTRSYEQYF.

The V gene is TRBV6-6, the J gene TRBJ2-3; TRBD1 is a possible D gene (6 bases). V dropped 6 bases and J dropped 4 bases, with 14 bases sitting between them. The germline gives CDR1 MNHNY, CDR2 SVGAGI (reference sequence). The CDR3 loop spans 14 amino acids. The CDR3 is CASSSGQFADTQYF. The CDR3 nucleotides are TGTGCCAGCAGCTCCGGACAGTTCGCAGATACGCAGTATTTT.

This chain uses TRBV19 with TRBJ2-2; TRBD1 might be the D (5 bases). The germline V gene encodes CDR1 LNHDA and CDR2 SQIVND (reference sequence). The V gene lost 6 bases and the J gene lost 13 bases, with 12 bases spanning the gap. The CDR3 covers 11 residues. The CDR3 protein is CASRYQGGLFF. Here the CDR3 DNA reads TGTGCCAGTAGGTACCAGGGTGGGCTGTTTTTT.

The V and J genes are TRBV5-1 and TRBJ2-7, with D possibly matching TRBD2 (5 bases). The germline V and J ends were trimmed by 0 bases and 0 bases, with 7 bases remaining between them. The CDR3 extends over 14 amino acids. From germline, CDR1 is SGHRS and CDR2 YFSETQ. CDR3 in amino acids: CASSLGSASYEQYF. CDR3 sequence (DNA): TGCGCCAGCAGCTTGGGTAGCGCCTCCTACGAGCAGTACTTC.

This chain joins TRBV19 and TRBJ2-3, with 12 bases matching TRBD1. The CDR3 consists of 14 residues. V trimming: 6 bases; J trimming: 4 bases; junction bases outside the gene matches: 2. Germline V CDR1 and CDR2: LNHDA, SQIVND (reference sequence). CDR3 protein: CASRGQGASDTQYF. CDR3 nucleotides: TGTGCCAGTAGGGGACAGGGGGCTTCAGATACGCAGTATTTT.

The chain couples TRBV4-2 to TRBJ2-1; TRBD2 aligns across 9 bases. V lost 7 bases to trimming and J lost 5 bases; unmatched junction nucleotides: 12. The CDR3 length is 16 residues. Germline V CDR1 and CDR2: LGHNA, YNFKEQ. CDR3 residues: CASTPRTSGPNNEQFF. CDR3 nucleotide sequence: TGTGCCAGCACCCCCCGTACTAGCGGGCCCAACAATGAGCAGTTCTTC.

The chain employs TRBV5-4 and TRBJ2-1; TRBD2 is a possible D gene (6 bases). Germline V gives CDR1 SGHNT, CDR2 YYREEE (reference sequence). Trimming pared 4 bases from V and 15 bases from J, leaving 20 bases between. This CDR3 is 13 amino acids long. The CDR3 protein is CASSREGAGNRFF. CDR3 sequence (DNA): TGTGCCAGCAGCCGGGAAGGGGCGGGAAATCGGTTCTTC.

The rearrangement joins TRBV6-6 to TRBJ2-6, with 9 nucleotides matching TRBD1. Germline CDR1 MNHNY, CDR2 SVGAGI (reference sequence). With V trimmed by 6 bases and J by 1 base, 4 bases remained unmatched. This CDR3 is 16 amino acids long. The CDR3 DNA is TGTGCCAGCAGCCACGGGACAGGGTCTGGGGCCAACGTCCTGACTTTC. Translating it yields CASSHGTGSGANVLTF.

This chain connects TRBV11-3 to TRBJ2-2, with TRBD1 matching 9 bases. Per the germline V gene, CDR1 is SGHNT and CDR2 is YENEEA. CDR3 length equals 15 residues. The J segment lost 4 bases and the V segment lost 4 bases, leaving 4 bases of the junction unmatched. CDR3 in amino acids: CASSSGQGSTGELFF. The CDR3 DNA reads as TGTGCCAGCAGCTCGGGACAGGGCAGCACCGGGGAGCTGTTTTTT.

As regards this clone: In the same sample, other DNA sequences code for this CDR3. The rearrangement links TRBV28 to TRBJ2-7, with 9 bases lining up with TRBD1. The CDR3 is 15 amino acids. The germline V gene has CDR1 MDHEN and CDR2 SYDVKM. Losses at the gene ends were 4 bases for V and 1 base for J; bases not matched to a gene: 5. The CDR3 is CASSSGQGRSYEQYF. In nucleotides, the CDR3 is TGTGCCAGCAGTTCCGGACAGGGGAGGTCCTACGAGCAGTACTTC. The whole variable domain, filled in from reference TRBV28 and TRBJ2-7, reads DVKVTQSSRYLVKRTGEKVFLECVQDMDHENMFWYRQDPGLGLRLIYFSYDVKMKEKGDIPEGYSVSREKKERFSLILESASTNQTSMYLCASSSGQGRSYEQYFGPGTRLTVT.

The chain combines TRBV11-2 with TRBJ1-1, with D possibly being TRBD1 (5 bases). The CDR3 covers 13 residues. V was pared by 2 bases and J by 8 bases, with 12 bases between. Germline CDR1 and CDR2: SGHAT and FQNNGV. CDR3 sequence (DNA): TGTGCCAGCAGCTTAAACGGGGCAGGCGAAGCTTTCTTT. Protein sequence: CASSLNGAGEAFF.